This T cell receptor (beta chain) emerged from a study of blood T cell repertoires in COVID-19. Study at large: Nucleic acid was either cDNA or gDNA, and it came from T cells, B-cell-depleted T cells, or PBMCs.

Germline V gene lookup returns CDR1 MNHNY and CDR2 SVGAGI (reference sequence). The V end was cut by 5 bases, the J end by 4 bases, with 14 bases between. The CDR3 has 15 amino acids. The protocol was immunoSEQ multiplex PCR, while the TCRdb copy is restricted to in-frame clones and leaves out a portion. The profile shows over 120,000 clones, roughly 90% of them singletons. The table lists this clone with a few counts. Sequenced material: peripheral blood. The chain combines TRBV6-6 with TRBJ2-2; possibly TRBD2 for D (6 bases). This receptor was obtained from a human donor in a cohort sampled during active COVID-19. CDR3: CASSPRPGATGELFF. The CDR3 coding sequence is TGTGCCAGCAGTCCGCGACCGGGAGCCACCGGGGAGCTGTTTTTT.